One sample yielded the 27 T cell receptor beta chains listed below, sequenced in a study of Graves' ophthalmopathy and Graves' hyperthyroidism. Investigators amplified TCR beta CDR3 regions from RNA transcripts. Following a first-round RT-PCR that used HTBI primers, a second-round multiplex PCR was carried out. TCRdb itself ran the multiplex PCR reads through MiXCR, one entry per CDR3 protein. This sample has about 220,000 distinct CDR3 sequences, with roughly 21% found just once. The sample comprised peripheral blood. These receptor sequences come from a woman aged 45-59 years with Graves' ophthalmopathy.

In this sample, this clonotype turned up many times. The chain is built from TRBV2 and TRBJ2-5; D perhaps matches TRBD1 (5 bases). V lost 7 bases and J lost 2, with 17 bases in between. This CDR3 spans 15 amino acids. CDR1 SNHLY and CDR2 FYNNEI come from the germline V gene. The CDR3 DNA reads TGTGCCAGCAAGGCACGGGCAGGGCAACAAGAGACCCAGTACTTC. It codes for CASKARAGQQETQYF. Looking up the rest from reference TRBV2 and TRBJ2-5 gives the full variable domain: EPEVTQTPSHQVTQMGQEVILRCVPISNHLYFYWYRQILGQKVEFLVSFYNNEISEKSEIFDDQFSVERPDGSNFTLKIRSTKLEDSAMYFCASKARAGQQETQYFGPGTRLLVL.

At least ten counts were recorded for this clonotype. The chain joins TRBV6-5 to TRBJ2-7, with D possibly TRBD1 on 6 matching bases. The V end lost 6 bases, the J end lost 2 bases, and 17 bases lay between the germline ends. Germline V gene sequence: CDR1 MNHEY, CDR2 SVGAGI. This CDR3 has 15 amino acids. Written as DNA, the CDR3 is TGTGCCAGCAGCCAGCGTGGGCAGGGGACCTACGAGCAGTACTTC. Translated: CASSQRGQGTYEQYF.

The rearrangement links TRBV6-2 or TRBV6-3 to TRBJ2-2; 10 positions match TRBD2. Trimming at V came to 6 bases and at J to 8 bases, leaving 9 bases not matched to a gene. CDR1 and CDR2 from the germline V gene are MNHEY and SVGEGT. The CDR3 is 15 residues long. This chain's CDR3 is CASSHGTSESGELFF. CDR3 DNA: TGTGCCAGCAGCCACGGGACTAGCGAGTCGGGGGAGCTGTTTTTT.

This clonotype showed up just a few times. J is TRBJ1-3 and V is TRBV12-5; 7 nucleotides align to TRBD1. Per the germline V gene, CDR1 is LGHNT and CDR2 is FRNRAP. The ends lost 2 bases at V and 0 bases at J; junction bases unmatched: 7. This CDR3 has 17 residues. In nucleotides, the CDR3 is TGTGCTAGTGGTTTGCTCCCCGGACAGGCCTCTGGAAACACCATATATTTT. It encodes CASGLLPGQASGNTIYF.

V gene TRBV24-1 combines with J gene TRBJ2-7; TRBD2 matches 7 bases. The CDR3 loop spans 13 amino acids. V shed 4 bases and J 6 bases; nucleotides not matched to a gene: 5. Germline CDR1 KGHDR, CDR2 SFDVKD. This CDR3 reads CATSDPGLREQYF. CDR3 sequence (DNA): TGTGCCACCAGTGACCCGGGACTACGCGAGCAGTACTTC.

Many counts were recorded for this clonotype. The V and J genes are TRBV12-3 or TRBV12-4 and TRBJ2-5; the D call may be TRBD1 or TRBD2 (6 bases each). Trimming stripped 2 bases from V and 1 base from J, with 8 bases between. The CDR3 length is 14 residues. The CDR3 loop reads CASSLSGAQETQYF. The DNA for the CDR3 is TGTGCCAGCAGTTTATCGGGGGCCCAAGAGACCCAGTACTTC.

This clonotype has a handful of counts. A clone one base away is much larger, so this may be a read error. V is TRBV12-3 or TRBV12-4 and J is TRBJ2-2; 7 bases line up with TRBD2. The CDR3 contains 17 residues. CDR3 region: CATSLDVRGVGTGELFF. The CDR3 DNA follows: TGTGCCACCAGTTTGGACGTCCGGGGGGTGGGCACCGGGGAGCTGTTTTTT.

This clonotype has at least ten counts. The J gene is TRBJ1-1, the V gene TRBV11-2; 7 bases are a match to TRBD1. The V and J ends lost 5 bases and 4 bases, in that order; junction bases with no gene match: 7. The CDR3 extends over 14 amino acids. In germline, CDR1 is SGHAT, CDR2 FQNNGV. The DNA of the CDR3 is TGTGCCAGCAGCCGAGACAGGGTCGCCACTGAAGCTTTCTTT. This translates into CASSRDRVATEAFF.

This clonotype came up many times. The chain carries TRBV7-9 and TRBJ1-2, with 10 bases aligning to TRBD1. The junction had 7 bases not matched to a gene; V was cut back by 5 bases and J by 10 bases. The length of the CDR3 is 13 residues. Germline CDR1 and CDR2: SEHNR and FQNEAQ (reference sequence). The CDR3 protein is CASSPSGTGDYTF. In DNA form, the CDR3 reads TGTGCCAGCAGCCCCTCCGGGACAGGGGACTACACCTTC.

In this sample, this clonotype turned up many times. V is TRBV12-3 or TRBV12-4 and J is TRBJ2-7; D gene uncertain. The V end was cut by 3 bases, the J end by 6 bases, with 9 bases between. This CDR3 is 12 amino acids long. Here the CDR3 reads CASSFAGFEQYF. The CDR3 DNA reads TGTGCCAGCAGTTTTGCTGGATTCGAGCAGTACTTC.

This clonotype was counted ten times or more. The chain uses TRBV20-1 and TRBJ1-6, with 7 bases identical to TRBD1. This CDR3 is 17 amino acids long. The ends lost 6 bases at V and 0 bases at J; junction bases unmatched: 11. CDR1 and CDR2 from the germline V gene are DFQATT and SNEGSKA (reference sequence). As DNA, the CDR3 is TGCAGTGCCCCATCTGGACAGGCAAGCTCCTATAATTCACCCCTCCACTTT. This encodes CSAPSGQASSYNSPLHF.

This clonotype has a handful of counts. V and J are TRBV10-2 and TRBJ2-7; D is perhaps TRBD2 (6 bases). Germline V gene lookup returns CDR1 WSHSY and CDR2 SAAADI. The CDR3 loop spans 15 amino acids. Between the trimmed V and J ends, which lost 3 bases and 3 bases, there was a span of 15 bases. The DNA of the CDR3 is TGCGCCAGCAGTGATCTAGCTAGCGAGTTCTACGAGCAGTACTTC. It specifies CASSDLASEFYEQYF.

This clonotype was seen at least ten times. This chain connects TRBV20-1 to TRBJ1-6; D unclear. Germline CDR1 is DFQATT and CDR2 is SNEGSKA (reference sequence). V lost 0 bases and J lost 8, with 14 bases in between. The CDR3 is 15 residues long. The CDR3 region has the DNA TGCAGTGCTAGAGATGGTTGGGGTATCGATTCACCCCTCCACTTT. This gives the protein CSARDGWGIDSPLHF.

This clonotype occurred many times. This sequence joins TRBV20-1 and TRBJ2-7; 15 bases agree with TRBD2. The CDR3 spans 16 residues. Germline CDR1 reads DFQATT; CDR2 reads SNEGSKA (reference sequence). The trim removed 3 bases at V and 2 bases at J, leaving 5 bases unmatched. This CDR3 is CSASGTSGRSTYEQYF. The DNA of the CDR3 is TGCAGTGCTAGTGGGACTAGCGGGAGGAGTACCTACGAGCAGTACTTC.

This clonotype was found many times. This rearrangement joins TRBV4-1 to TRBJ1-6; no reliable D call. CDR3 length: 14 amino acids. Germline values: CDR1 MGHRA, CDR2 YSYEKL. Trimming cost V 5 bases and J 5 bases, with 10 bases left between them. CDR3 sequence: CASSSVRNNSPLHF. The CDR3 DNA follows: TGCGCCAGCAGCTCTGTCCGCAATAATTCACCCCTCCACTTT.

This clonotype was detected ten times or more. This chain links TRBV11-2 with TRBJ1-1, with unresolved D. The CDR3 spans 13 residues. Germline CDR1 is SGHAT and CDR2 is FQNNGV. The V end lost 5 bases, the J end lost 3 bases, and 10 bases lay between the germline ends. CDR3 DNA: TGTGCCAGCAGCCCCCCAGTTTACACTGAAGCTTTCTTT. Its protein is CASSPPVYTEAFF.

This clonotype was detected many times. The chain uses TRBV6-5 and TRBJ2-5, with D perhaps assigned TRBD1 or TRBD2 (5 bases each). CDR3 length: 16 residues. The V gene's germline CDR1 is MNHEY and CDR2 SVGAGI. V lost 6 bases and J 7 bases, leaving 24 bases between the germline ends. The DNA for the CDR3 is TGTGCCAGCAGAAGCAGATTTGATGGCGGTGGGGGGACCCAGTACTTC. Amino acids: CASRSRFDGGGGTQYF.

This clonotype was found many times. This rearrangement joins TRBV29-1 to TRBJ2-2; D is perhaps TRBD2 (6 bases). The CDR3 has 13 residues. Germline lookup yields CDR1 SQVTM and CDR2 ANQGSEA. Trimming took 5 bases from V and 7 from J, leaving 14 bases between them. CDR3 sequence reads: CSVPGREDGELFF. The CDR3, as DNA: TGCAGCGTTCCGGGGCGGGAAGACGGGGAGCTGTTTTTT.

This clonotype was observed many times. The rearrangement uses TRBV12-3 or TRBV12-4 and TRBJ2-3; 7 bases map to TRBD2. J lost 1 base, V lost 6 bases, and 10 bases had no gene match. This CDR3 comprises 16 residues. The CDR3 DNA sequence: TGTGCCAGCAGCGGGGGGAGGGTGCTACGCACAGATACGCAGTATTTT. This translates into CASSGGRVLRTDTQYF.

This clonotype was recorded many times. The V and J genes are TRBV20-1 and TRBJ2-2; TRBD2 matches at 9 bases. The V segment lost 5 bases and the J segment 5 bases; nucleotides outside the gene matches: 6. The CDR3 sequence is 14 residues long. The germline V gene encodes CDR1 DFQATT and CDR2 SNEGSKA (reference sequence). CDR3 nucleotides: TGCAGTGCTGCTAGCGGGACCGGTACCGGGGAGCTGTTTTTT. Residues: CSAASGTGTGELFF.

Concerning this clonotype itself: Germline is not matched at one junction end, which may reflect a read error. V and J are TRBV4-1 and TRBJ1-1; no firm D call. The CDR3 extends over 12 amino acids. Germline lookup yields CDR1 MGHRA and CDR2 YSYEKL. CDR3 amino acids: CASSHLFGLERF. DNA of the CDR3: TGCGCCAGCAGCCATCTCTTTGGGTTAGAAAGGTTT.

In this sample, this clonotype turned up many times. The CDR3 DNA is TGTGCCAGCAGCCTCCCCAGAGGACAGCGGGAGTACTACGAGCAGTACTTC. This sequence encodes CASSLPRGQREYYEQYF. The gene calls are TRBV7-8 and TRBJ2-7, with TRBD2 matching over 8 bases. Germline V gene lookup returns CDR1 SGHVS and CDR2 FQNEAQ. V shed 5 bases, J shed 3 bases, and the junction held 15 bases outside the gene matches. CDR3 length: 17 amino acids.

This clonotype was observed many times. The J gene is TRBJ2-7, the V gene TRBV6-1, with TRBD1 matching 10 bases. From germline, CDR1 is MNHNS and CDR2 SASEGT. The length of the CDR3 is 17 residues. The V gene end was trimmed by 2 bases and the J gene end by 6 bases; junction bases not matched to a gene: 13. CDR3 region: CASSERFTGDRGLEQYF. In nucleotides, the CDR3 is TGTGCCAGCAGTGAACGATTTACAGGGGACAGGGGCCTCGAGCAGTACTTC.

In this sample, this clonotype turned up many times. The rearrangement links TRBV9 to TRBJ1-6, with D maybe TRBD1 (5 bases). Trimming removed 3 bases from V and 8 bases from J, with 6 bases in between. Germline lookup yields CDR1 SGDLS and CDR2 YYNGEE. The CDR3 sequence is 12 residues long. CDR3 protein: CASSGQYSPLHF. CDR3 sequence (DNA): TGTGCCAGCAGCGGACAGTATTCACCCCTCCACTTT.

This clonotype occurred many times. This chain connects TRBV27 to TRBJ2-7; 7 nucleotides line up with TRBD2. V was clipped by 0 bases and J by 3 bases; unmatched bases: 14. CDR3 length: 18 residues. CDR1 is MNHEY and CDR2 is SMNVEV in the germline V gene (reference sequence). The CDR3 reads CASSLSATSYSPLYEQYF. CDR3 nucleotides: TGTGCCAGCAGTTTATCGGCGACTAGCTATAGCCCTCTCTACGAGCAGTACTTC.

The chain couples TRBV28 to TRBJ1-1, with D possibly matching TRBD1 (5 bases). Trimming stripped 8 bases from V and 4 bases from J, with 17 bases between. This CDR3 region has 14 residues. The germline V gene encodes CDR1 MDHEN and CDR2 SYDVKM. The CDR3 loop reads CASFTQGGSTEAFF. CDR3 in DNA: TGTGCCAGCTTCACTCAGGGAGGGAGCACTGAAGCTTTCTTT.

This clonotype has ten or more counts. V gene TRBV4-2 combines with J gene TRBJ2-7; 7 nucleotides line up with TRBD2. The CDR3 runs 21 residues. CDR1 is LGHNA, CDR2 YNFKEQ, per germline. With V trimmed by 4 bases and J by 0 bases, 24 bases remained unmatched. The CDR3 sequence: CASSPEGPTSRLSIPSYEQYF. Here the CDR3 DNA reads TGTGCCAGCAGCCCAGAGGGCCCGACTAGCAGACTCTCGATACCCTCCTACGAGCAGTACTTC.